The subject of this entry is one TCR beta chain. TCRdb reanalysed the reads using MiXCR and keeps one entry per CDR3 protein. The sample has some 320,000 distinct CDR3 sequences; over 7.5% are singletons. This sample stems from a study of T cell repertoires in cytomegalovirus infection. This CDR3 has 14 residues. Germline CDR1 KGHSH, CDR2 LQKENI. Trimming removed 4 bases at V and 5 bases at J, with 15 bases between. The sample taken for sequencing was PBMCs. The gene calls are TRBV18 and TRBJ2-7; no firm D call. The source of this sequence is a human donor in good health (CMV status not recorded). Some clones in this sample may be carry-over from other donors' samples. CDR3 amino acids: CASSLTLGIDEQYF. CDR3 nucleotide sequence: TGTGCCAGCTCACTGACCTTGGGTATCGACGAGCAGTACTTC.